The source of this TCR beta chain is a study of CD8+ T cells in alopecia areata. Study-level information: The tofacitinib course ran for 6 to 18 months and was followed by 6 months off drug.

Following extraction, RNA underwent reverse transcription to cDNA, which served as the sequencing template. Measured with immunoSEQ multiplex PCR; TCRdb has only the in-frame clones, and not every one. The sample lists about 210,000 clones, less than 65% seen once, with around 4.2% in the top ten. Study conclusions and caveats: Elevated clonality characterized lesional scalp relative to normal scalp, particularly in alopecia totalis/universalis. Sequencing of scalp samples also includes resident alphabeta T cells from normal skin. Tofacitinib significantly reduced both scalp clonality and expanded CD8+ clones among the top 100.

Treatment denoted: oral pan-JAK inhibitor, 5-10 mg twice daily. Germline V gene sequence: CDR1 LGHNA, CDR2 YNFKEQ. The CDR3 covers 15 residues. With 4 bases clipped from V and 4 bases from J, the junction kept 9 bases outside the gene matches. In the case of this clone: What it binds is not known.

J is TRBJ1-2 and V is TRBV4-2, with 7 nucleotides matching TRBD1. The input for sequencing was CD4+ T cells sorted from blood, taken at week 4, from a patient treated with tofacitinib. This TCR was recovered from a human donor with alopecia areata. The CDR3 DNA sequence: TGTGCCAGCAGCCCTATAGGGGGCTTAGGCTATGGCTACACCTTC. Translated: CASSPIGGLGYGYTF.